These 16 T cell receptor beta chains came from one sample sequenced in a study of siplizumab effects on memory and regulatory T cells. The data were produced by immunoSEQ multiplex PCR, yet TCRdb's version contains in-frame clones alone and is incomplete. The sample has fewer than 120,000 clones; approximately 92% are singletons. The sample comprised CD4+ T cells sorted from blood. The receptors stem from a human donor in good health.

This rearrangement joins TRBV6-1 to TRBJ1-3; 9 nucleotides line up with TRBD1. Germline CDR1 is MNHNS and CDR2 is SASEGT. J lost 6 bases, V lost 6 bases, and 6 bases had no gene match. This CDR3 comprises 14 residues. The CDR3 DNA reads as TGTGCCAGCAGCCCCGGGACAGGGATAAACACCATATATTTT. It specifies CASSPGTGINTIYF.

The chain uses TRBV19 and TRBJ2-1; D not resolved. The CDR3 totals 16 residues. V was cut by 1 base and J by 4 bases, with 14 bases left in between. CDR1 and CDR2 from the germline V gene are LNHDA and SQIVND (reference sequence). Here the CDR3 reads CASSIGQVRFYNEQFF. The CDR3 DNA is TGTGCCAGTAGTATAGGGCAGGTTCGGTTTTACAATGAGCAGTTCTTC.

This sequence joins TRBV6-5 and TRBJ1-3; 11 bases line up with TRBD1. The CDR3 contains 15 residues. Germline lookup yields CDR1 MNHEY and CDR2 SVGAGI. The V segment lost 7 bases and the J segment 6 bases; nucleotides outside the gene matches: 8. This CDR3 reads CASMSGQGAANTIYF. CDR3 sequence (DNA): TGTGCCAGCATGTCCGGACAGGGGGCTGCAAACACCATATATTTT.

CDR3 DNA sequence: TGTGCCAGCAGCTTGGCCCGGACAGGGATCCAAGAGACCCAGTACTTC. Protein: CASSLARTGIQETQYF. The chain carries TRBV5-6 and TRBJ2-5, with 8 positions matching TRBD1. Per the germline V gene, CDR1 is SGHDT and CDR2 is YYEEEE. The CDR3 loop spans 16 amino acids. V lost 0 bases and J lost 1; bases outside the gene matches: 5.

Note on this clone: At the DNA level, this CDR3 is encoded by other sequences in the same sample as well. The chain couples TRBV7-9 to TRBJ2-5; TRBD2 is a possible D gene (6 bases). The CDR3 has 15 amino acids. CDR1 and CDR2 (germline): SEHNR, FQNEAQ (reference sequence). The V and J ends lost 2 bases and 4 bases respectively, with 14 bases between them. This chain's CDR3 is CASSLTGLARETQYF. For the CDR3, the DNA is TGTGCCAGCAGCTTAACCGGGCTAGCGCGAGAGACCCAGTACTTC.

This clone was counted a few times. The chain employs TRBV2 and TRBJ2-1; 9 bases match TRBD2. V was pared by 5 bases and J by 7 bases, with 9 bases of the junction left unmatched. The CDR3 has 15 residues. Germline CDR1 reads SNHLY; CDR2 reads FYNNEI. The CDR3 loop is CASSLLAGRDNEQFF. CDR3 bases: TGTGCCAGCAGTCTCCTAGCGGGACGGGATAATGAGCAGTTCTTC.

The chain carries TRBV5-6 and TRBJ1-2; no reliable D call. The V end lost 6 bases, the J end lost 2 bases, and 17 bases lay between the germline ends. Germline lookup yields CDR1 SGHDT and CDR2 YYEEEE. The CDR3 extends over 15 amino acids. The CDR3 spells CASTPGLWVNYGYTF. CDR3 DNA: TGTGCCAGCACCCCTGGGCTGTGGGTCAACTATGGCTACACCTTC. Using reference TRBV5-6 and TRBJ1-2 for the parts outside the CDR3, the full variable domain is DAGVTQSPTHLIKTRGQQVTLRCSPKSGHDTVSWYQQALGQGPQFIFQYYEEEERQRGNFPDRFSGHQFPNYSSELNVNALLLGDSALYLCASTPGLWVNYGYTFGSGTRLTVV.

This chain uses TRBV18 with TRBJ1-1; 9 bases agree with TRBD1. The CDR3 length is 14 residues. Germline V gene sequence: CDR1 KGHSH, CDR2 LQKENI. After removal of 1 base from V and 5 bases from J, the junction contained 2 bases not matched to a gene. CDR3 coding DNA: TGTGCCAGCTCACCACAGGGACAGGGAACTGAAGCTTTCTTT. Protein sequence: CASSPQGQGTEAFF. Filled out from reference TRBV18 and TRBJ1-1, the complete variable domain reads NAGVMQNPRHLVRRRGQEARLRCSPMKGHSHVYWYRQLPEEGLKFMVYLQKENIIDESGMPKERFSAEFPKEGPSILRIQQVVRGDSAAYFCASSPQGQGTEAFFGQGTRLTVV.

Notes on this clone: A read error may account for a junction end that differs from germline. This chain uses TRBV6-5 with TRBJ1-6; D unclear. Looked up from germline, CDR1 is MNHEY and CDR2 is SVGAGI. The CDR3 contains 14 residues. CDR3 sequence (DNA): TGTGCCGGCAGTTACGGGCAGATCAATTCACCCCTCCACTTT. Amino acid sequence: CAGSYGQINSPLHF.

The chain carries TRBV2 and TRBJ1-5, with D possibly being TRBD1 (5 bases). Looked up from germline, CDR1 is SNHLY and CDR2 is FYNNEI. The length of the CDR3 is 15 residues. Deletions cut 6 bases from V and 0 bases from J, with 12 bases between. CDR3 DNA sequence: TGTGCCAGCAGCGCATGGGGGGATAGCAATCAGCCCCAGCATTTT. Its protein product is CASSAWGDSNQPQHF.

V gene TRBV6-5 combines with J gene TRBJ2-1; 11 nucleotides agree with TRBD2. Trimming took 0 bases from V and 9 from J; bases not matched to a gene: 7. Germline CDR1 and CDR2: MNHEY and SVGAGI. This CDR3 comprises 16 residues. This chain's CDR3 is CASSYSLLAGGREQFF. The CDR3 DNA sequence: TGTGCCAGCAGTTACTCACTATTAGCGGGGGGGCGTGAGCAGTTCTTC.

This sequence joins TRBV19 and TRBJ1-4, with TRBD1 matching over 8 bases. V dropped 7 bases and J dropped 8; count of bases not matched to a gene: 12. Germline loops: CDR1 LNHDA, CDR2 SQIVND (reference sequence). The CDR3 spans 15 residues. CDR3 amino acids: CASTRDGQGWEKLFF. CDR3 coding DNA: TGTGCCAGTACCCGCGATGGACAGGGATGGGAAAAACTGTTTTTT. Looking up the rest from reference TRBV19 and TRBJ1-4 gives the full variable domain: DGGITQSPKYLFRKEGQNVTLSCEQNLNHDAMYWYRQDPGQGLRLIYYSQIVNDFQKGDIAEGYSVSREKKESFPLTVTSAQKNPTAFYLCASTRDGQGWEKLFFGSGTQLSVL.

This clone appeared a single time. The chain has TRBV11-3 and TRBJ2-1; no reliable D call. The CDR3 runs 14 residues. Germline V gives CDR1 SGHNT, CDR2 YENEEA. Trimming shortened V by 8 bases and J by 9 bases, and 20 bases separated the two germline ends. The CDR3 reads CASSPMAPFGEQFF. The CDR3 DNA is TGTGCCAGCTCCCCCATGGCCCCTTTCGGTGAGCAGTTCTTC.

The chain uses TRBV9 and TRBJ2-3; 13 nucleotides line up with TRBD2. CDR3 length: 16 residues. Germline V gives CDR1 SGDLS, CDR2 YYNGEE. Trimming cost V 5 bases and J 4 bases; bases outside gene matches: 7. The CDR3 DNA is TGTGCCAGCAGTTTCGGACTAGCGGGAGTGTCAGATACGCAGTATTTT. This encodes CASSFGLAGVSDTQYF.

The CDR3 loop is CASSDFSLTFDPQHF. DNA for the CDR3: TGTGCCAGCAGTGACTTCAGCCTGACCTTCGATCCCCAGCATTTT. V is TRBV6-1 and J is TRBJ1-5; no reliable D call. The germline gives CDR1 MNHNS, CDR2 SASEGT. Trimming left V 3 bases short and J 10 bases short, with 19 bases between. There are 15 residues in the CDR3.

The V gene is TRBV11-3, the J gene TRBJ2-7; the D is unclear. V was trimmed by 5 bases and J by 2 bases, leaving 10 bases between them. CDR1 and CDR2 from the germline V gene are SGHNT and YENEEA. This CDR3 has 13 residues. Here the CDR3 reads CASSLALAYEQYF. Written as DNA, the CDR3 is TGTGCCAGCAGCCTGGCGCTCGCCTACGAGCAGTACTTC. Full variable domain (outside the CDR3, taken from reference TRBV11-3 and TRBJ2-7): EAGVVQSPRYKIIEKKQPVAFWCNPISGHNTLYWYLQNLGQGPELLIRYENEEAVDDSQLPKDRFSAERLKGVDSTLKIQPAELGDSAVYLCASSLALAYEQYFGPGTRLTVT.